Listed below are T cell receptor beta chains from one sample, sequenced in a study of blood T cells in healthy people across ages. Each CDR3 protein gets one entry after TCRdb re-called the 5' RACE reads with MiXCR. Here the sample spans over 1,200,000 distinct CDR3 sequences, around 55% being singletons. The sample comprised blood. The receptor source for this set is a man younger than 35 in good health. Each CDR3 is given with its conserved first and last residue.

TRBV6-2/TRBV6-3	TRBJ2-7	CASSYDQLGTPRSYEQYF
TRBV6-6	TRBJ1-4	CASSIHSDSPGFEKLFF
TRBV13	TRBJ2-3	CASSPTGWDLLNSTDTQYF
TRBV4-1	TRBJ1-1	CASSQDGQGVTEAFF
TRBV7-2	.	CASSLGTSGHEQYF
TRBV20-1	.	CSVPGNYEQYF
TRBV12-3/TRBV12-4	TRBJ1-2	CASSQLETNYGYTF
TRBV12-3/TRBV12-4	TRBJ1-2	CASSLRSGVTNYGYTF
TRBV4-1	TRBJ2-7	CASSQAASSYEQYF
TRBV12-3/TRBV12-4	TRBJ2-5	CASSPVGVLAGGETQYF